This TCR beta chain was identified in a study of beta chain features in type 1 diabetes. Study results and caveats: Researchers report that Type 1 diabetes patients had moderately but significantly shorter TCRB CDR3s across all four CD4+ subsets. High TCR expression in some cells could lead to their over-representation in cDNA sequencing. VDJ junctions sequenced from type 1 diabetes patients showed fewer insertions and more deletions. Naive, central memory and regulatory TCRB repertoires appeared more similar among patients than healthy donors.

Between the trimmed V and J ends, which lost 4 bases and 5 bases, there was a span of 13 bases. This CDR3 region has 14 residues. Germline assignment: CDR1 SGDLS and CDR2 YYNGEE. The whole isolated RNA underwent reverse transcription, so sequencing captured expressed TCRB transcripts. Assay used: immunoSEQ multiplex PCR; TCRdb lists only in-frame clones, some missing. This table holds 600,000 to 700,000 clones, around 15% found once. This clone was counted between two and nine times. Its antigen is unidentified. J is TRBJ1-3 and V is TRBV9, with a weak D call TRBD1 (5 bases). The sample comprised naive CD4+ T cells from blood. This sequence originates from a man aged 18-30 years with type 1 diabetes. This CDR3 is CASSPSWGRNTIYF. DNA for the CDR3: TGTGCCAGCAGCCCCTCGTGGGGCCGAAACACCATATATTTT.